These T cell receptor beta chains were read from a single sample in a study of cytomegalovirus exposure and HLA in healthy donors. Data came from immunoSEQ multiplex PCR; TCRdb stores just in-frame clones and leaves some out. Found here are more than 250,000 clones, roughly 88% of them singletons; the top ten hold around 0.84%. Sequencing was carried out using PBMCs. Receptor source: a woman aged 18-29 years in good health and CMV-seronegative. Each CDR3 is given with its conserved first and last residue. The D gene is left open where the match is weak. Part of the rows lack a size; the others show once, few, many or a class for expanded clones.

d_gene	v_gene	abundance	j_gene	len	CDR3nt	CDR3aa
NA	TRBV25-1	NA	TRBJ1-3	13	TGTGCCAGCTCTGACAGTATAGGAAACACCATATATTTT	CASSDSIGNTIYF
NA	TRBV5-4	NA	TRBJ2-7	13	TGTGCCAGCAGCTTGGTGGCTTCTCCCGAGCAGTACTTC	CASSLVASPEQYF
TRBD1	TRBV4-1	NA	TRBJ2-1	15	TGCGCCAGCAGCCATCGAACCGGGACAGGGAATGAGCAGTTCTTC	CASSHRTGTGNEQFF
TRBD1	TRBV27	NA	TRBJ2-7	14	TGTGCCAGCAGGCCGGGACAGGGGATCTACGAGCAGTACTTC	CASRPGQGIYEQYF
TRBD1	TRBV27	NA	TRBJ1-1	15	TGTGCCAGCAGTTTTAATCGACAGGGATACACTGAAGCTTTCTTT	CASSFNRQGYTEAFF
TRBD1	TRBV5-1	few	TRBJ1-5	14	TGCGCCAGCAGCTTGGGGACAGGGGACCAGCCCCAGCATTTT	CASSLGTGDQPQHF
TRBD2	TRBV7-6	once	TRBJ2-7	14	TGTGCCAGCAGCATAGCGGGAGTTGGCTACGAGCAGTACTTC	CASSIAGVGYEQYF
TRBD2	TRBV18	NA	TRBJ2-1	16	TGTGCCAGCTCACCACCTTCTAGCGGGAGCAGAAATGAGCAGTTCTTC	CASSPPSSGSRNEQFF
NA	TRBV7-6	NA	TRBJ2-7	13	TGTGCCAGCAGCTTAGAAGTATTAGAGAAGCAGTACTTC	CASSLEVLEKQYF
NA	TRBV28	NA	TRBJ2-5	15	TGTGCCAGCATCGCGGAACGGAGAGTCGAGGAGACCCAGTACTTC	CASIAERRVEETQYF
TRBD2	TRBV9	NA	TRBJ2-7	15	TGTGCCAGCAGCGTAGGGGGAGCGGGAGAATACGAGCAGTACTTC	CASSVGGAGEYEQYF
NA	TRBV7-3	NA	TRBJ2-1	11	TGTGCCAGCAGCTTAAGGGGCTCAATGTTCTTC	CASSLRGSMFF
NA	TRBV6-1	few	TRBJ1-2	16	TGTGCCAGCAGTGAATTCGGGGGGCAAGGTGACTATGGCTACACCTTC	CASSEFGGQGDYGYTF
NA	TRBV5-1	NA	TRBJ2-5	11	TGCGCCAGCAGCTCCGGGGAGACCCAGTACTTC	CASSSGETQYF
NA	TRBV9	NA	TRBJ2-3	15	TGTGCCAGCAGCGTAGCGGGAGTCCAGACAGATACGCAGTATTTT	CASSVAGVQTDTQYF
NA	TRBV7-7	NA	TRBJ2-7	13	TGTGCTAGCAGCTTAGAGACAGACTACGAGCAGTACTTC	CASSLETDYEQYF
NA	TRBV2	NA	TRBJ2-4	14	TGTGCCAGCTTACAACCCTCAGACGGGAACATTCAGTACTTC	CASLQPSDGNIQYF
TRBD1	TRBV29-1	few	TRBJ2-7	13	TGCAGCGGCCGGGACAGGTATTCCTACGAGCAGTACTTC	CSGRDRYSYEQYF
NA	TRBV28	NA	TRBJ2-2	16	TGTGCCAGCAGGGGGGTAGGGACACCGAACACCGGGGAGCTGTTTTTT	CASRGVGTPNTGELFF
NA	TRBV6-5	NA	TRBJ2-5	13	TGTGCCAGCAGTGTGACAGGTTCGGAGACCCAGTACTTC	CASSVTGSETQYF
NA	TRBV5-6	few	TRBJ2-7	12	TGTGCCAGCAGCCAGGGGTTCAACGAGCAGTACTTC	CASSQGFNEQYF
NA	TRBV9	NA	TRBJ2-6	17	TGTGCCAGCAGCCCCCCCTCGGGTCTCTCTGGGGCCAACGTCCTGACTTTC	CASSPPSGLSGANVLTF
NA	TRBV5-6	NA	TRBJ2-1	16	TGTGCCAGCAGCTTAGGGCTAGCAGACTCCTACAATGAGCAGTTCTTC	CASSLGLADSYNEQFF
NA	TRBV4-2	NA	TRBJ2-1	17	TGTGCCAGCAGCCAGGACCTAGCGTCGAGCTCCTACAATGAGCAGTTCTTC	CASSQDLASSSYNEQFF
TRBD1	TRBV7-8	NA	TRBJ2-7	15	TGTGCCAGCAGCCAACACAGGGGGCCGTCCTACGAGCAGTACTTC	CASSQHRGPSYEQYF
NA	TRBV7-7	NA	TRBJ2-7	14	TGTGCCAGCGGCCCGAGGCGTTTTACCTACGAGCAGTACTTC	CASGPRRFTYEQYF
TRBD2	TRBV27	NA	TRBJ2-1	14	TGTGCCAGCAGTGACTCGACTAGCTACGATGAGCAGTTCTTC	CASSDSTSYDEQFF
NA	TRBV2	NA	TRBJ2-1	13	TGTGCCAGCAGTCGGGGGGCGGAGAATGAGCAGTTCTTC	CASSRGAENEQFF
NA	TRBV28	NA	TRBJ2-1	16	TGTGCCAGCAGTCCCCTTGGAGCGGGTCTTCACAATGAGCAGTTCTTC	CASSPLGAGLHNEQFF
NA	TRBV5-6	NA	TRBJ2-7	12	TGTGCCAGCAGCTCGACAGGCTACGAGCAGTACTTC	CASSSTGYEQYF
NA	TRBV29-1	NA	TRBJ2-3	11	TGCAGCGGGTTGAAAGCCGGTACGCAGTATTTT	CSGLKAGTQYF
TRBD2	TRBV5-1	few	TRBJ2-1	16	TGCGCCAGCAGCTTACTAGCGGGAGAGAAAGGGAATGAGCAGTTCTTC	CASSLLAGEKGNEQFF
NA	TRBV18	NA	TRBJ2-1	16	TGTGCCAGCTCAGGGGTCCCTGGGGGGATATACAATGAGCAGTTCTTC	CASSGVPGGIYNEQFF
NA	TRBV6-1	NA	TRBJ1-2	16	TGTGCCAGCAGTGTTATGCTGAAAGGGAGCAACTATGGCTACACCTTC	CASSVMLKGSNYGYTF
TRBD1	TRBV7-9	once	TRBJ2-7	14	TGTGCCAGCAGCCCCCCGGGACAGACCTACGAGCAGTACTTC	CASSPPGQTYEQYF
NA	TRBV13	NA	TRBJ1-2	13	TGTGCCAGCAGCCCTACCACGCTCTATGGCTACACCTTC	CASSPTTLYGYTF
NA	TRBV19	NA	TRBJ1-5	16	TGTGCCAGTAGTCGGGCAGGGAAGGGAAGCAATCAGCCCCAGCATTTT	CASSRAGKGSNQPQHF
NA	TRBV9	NA	TRBJ2-6	18	TGTGCCAGCAGCGTAGGTTCTGGGCCCCGCTCTGGGGCCAACGTCCTGACTTTC	CASSVGSGPRSGANVLTF
TRBD1	TRBV2	once	TRBJ2-2	13	TGTGCCAGCGGTGACAGGGGGGTCGGGGAGCTGTTTTTT	CASGDRGVGELFF
NA	TRBV4-3	once	TRBJ1-5	14	TGCGCCAGCAGCCAAGGACTTAGCAATCAGCCCCAGCATTTT	CASSQGLSNQPQHF
NA	TRBV2	NA	TRBJ2-2	14	TGTGCCAGCAGATCTAGCGCCGGGACCGGGGAGCTGTTTTTT	CASRSSAGTGELFF
NA	TRBV11-2	NA	TRBJ2-2	12	TGTGCCAGCAGCCCGGACACCGGGGAGCTGTTTTTT	CASSPDTGELFF
TRBD1	TRBV9	few	TRBJ1-2	13	TGTGCCAGCAGCGGCTGGACAGGGGTTGGCTACACCTTC	CASSGWTGVGYTF
NA	TRBV6-6	NA	TRBJ2-1	14	TGTGCCAGCAGTGCGGACAGATCCTACAATGAGCAGTTCTTC	CASSADRSYNEQFF
TRBD1	TRBV2	NA	TRBJ1-1	14	TGTGCCAGCAGTCCAACCGGACAGGGGGCTGAAGCTTTCTTT	CASSPTGQGAEAFF
TRBD1	TRBV7-8	NA	TRBJ2-3	17	TGTGCCAGCAGCTTAGCGATGGCGGCCACAGGGGCAGATACGCAGTATTTT	CASSLAMAATGADTQYF
NA	TRBV19	NA	TRBJ1-5	13	TGTGCCAGTAGTATAGAGAGGGCTCAGCCCCAGCATTTT	CASSIERAQPQHF
TRBD1	TRBV6-5	NA	TRBJ1-2	14	TGTGCCAGCAGGACAGGGGGCCTGAGCTATGGCTACACCTTC	CASRTGGLSYGYTF
TRBD2	TRBV6-5	NA	TRBJ2-7	15	TGTGCCAGCAGTTACTCGAAACTAGCGGTGCTGGAGCAGTACTTC	CASSYSKLAVLEQYF
TRBD1	TRBV19	NA	TRBJ1-1	15	TGTGCCAGTACCCTAGGACAGGGGAGGGGCACTGAAGCTTTCTTT	CASTLGQGRGTEAFF
NA	TRBV30	NA	TRBJ2-3	14	TGTGCCTGGAACAGTGGGACTAGCACAGATACGCAGTATTTT	CAWNSGTSTDTQYF
TRBD1	TRBV15	NA	TRBJ1-2	14	TGTGCCACCAGCGGGACAGGGCGGCAGGGTGGCTACACCTTC	CATSGTGRQGGYTF
NA	TRBV11-1	NA	TRBJ1-1	19	TGTGCCAGCAGCTTAAGGTGGCGTCGGGGGACCTTCGGGGACACTGAAGCTTTCTTT	CASSLRWRRGTFGDTEAFF
TRBD2	TRBV30	NA	TRBJ2-1	15	TGTGCCTGGAGTCATAAGGGACTAGCGGACAATGAGCAGTTCTTC	CAWSHKGLADNEQFF
TRBD1	TRBV5-1	once	TRBJ1-2	15	TGCGCCAGCAGCTCCCCGGGACAGGGGGTCTATGGCTACACCTTC	CASSSPGQGVYGYTF